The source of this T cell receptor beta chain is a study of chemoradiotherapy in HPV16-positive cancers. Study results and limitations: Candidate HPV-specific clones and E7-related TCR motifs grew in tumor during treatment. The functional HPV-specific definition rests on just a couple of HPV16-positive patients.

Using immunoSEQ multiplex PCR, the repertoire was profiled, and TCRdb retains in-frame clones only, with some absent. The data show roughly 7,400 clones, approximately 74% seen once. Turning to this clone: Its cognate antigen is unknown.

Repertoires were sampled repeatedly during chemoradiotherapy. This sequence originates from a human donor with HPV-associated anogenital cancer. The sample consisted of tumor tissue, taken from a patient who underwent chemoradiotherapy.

CDR3 DNA sequence: TGCGCCAGCAGCCCGGACAGCCCTAGCACAGATACGCAGTATTTT. It encodes CASSPDSPSTDTQYF. The chain carries TRBV5-1 and TRBJ2-3; a possible D gene is TRBD1 (6 bases). This CDR3 has 15 amino acids. The V and J ends lost 4 bases and 0 bases respectively, with 12 bases between them. CDR1 SGHRS and CDR2 YFSETQ come from the germline V gene.